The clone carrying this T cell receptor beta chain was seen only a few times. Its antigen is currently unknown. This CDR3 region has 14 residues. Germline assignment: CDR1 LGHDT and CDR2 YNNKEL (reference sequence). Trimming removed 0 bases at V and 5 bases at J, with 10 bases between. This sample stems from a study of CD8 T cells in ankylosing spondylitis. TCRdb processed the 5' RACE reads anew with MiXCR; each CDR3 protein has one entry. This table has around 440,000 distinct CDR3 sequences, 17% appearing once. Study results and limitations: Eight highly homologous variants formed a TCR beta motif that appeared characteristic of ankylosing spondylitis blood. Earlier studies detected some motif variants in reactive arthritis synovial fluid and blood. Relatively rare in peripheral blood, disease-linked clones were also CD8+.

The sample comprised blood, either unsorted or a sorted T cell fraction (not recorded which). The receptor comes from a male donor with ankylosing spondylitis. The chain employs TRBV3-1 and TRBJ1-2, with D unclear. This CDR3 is CASSQDMGGYGYTF. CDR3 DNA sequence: TGTGCCAGCAGCCAAGACATGGGTGGATATGGCTACACCTTC.